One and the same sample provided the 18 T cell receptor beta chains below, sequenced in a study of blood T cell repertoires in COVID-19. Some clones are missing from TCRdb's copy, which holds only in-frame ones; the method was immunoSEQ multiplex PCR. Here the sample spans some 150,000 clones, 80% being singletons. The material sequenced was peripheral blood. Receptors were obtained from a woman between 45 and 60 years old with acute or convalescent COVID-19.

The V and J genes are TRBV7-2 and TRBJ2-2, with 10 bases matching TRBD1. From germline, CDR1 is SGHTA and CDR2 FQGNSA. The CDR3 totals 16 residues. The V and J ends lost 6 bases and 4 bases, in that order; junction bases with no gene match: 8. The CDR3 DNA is TGTGCCAGCAGGGTCCCGGGACAGGGGCGCACCGGGGAGCTGTTTTTT. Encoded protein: CASRVPGQGRTGELFF.

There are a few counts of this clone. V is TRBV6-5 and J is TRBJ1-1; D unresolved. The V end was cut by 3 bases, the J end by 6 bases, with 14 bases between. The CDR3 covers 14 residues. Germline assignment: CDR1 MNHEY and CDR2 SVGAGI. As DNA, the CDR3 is TGTGCCAGCAGTTATTACCTCCGGGGTGCTGAAGCTTTCTTT. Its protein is CASSYYLRGAEAFF.

The CDR3 DNA is TGTGCCAGCAGCTCGAACCAGGGCGACACTGAAGCTTTCTTT. It codes for CASSSNQGDTEAFF. The chain is built from TRBV11-2 and TRBJ1-1; weak D call: TRBD1 (5 bases). Trimming stripped 4 bases from V and 3 bases from J, with 12 bases between. This CDR3 comprises 14 residues. In germline, CDR1 is SGHAT, CDR2 FQNNGV.

CDR3 protein: CASSEGGIWDNSPLHF. The CDR3 DNA reads as TGCGCCAGCAGTGAGGGCGGGATTTGGGATAATTCACCCCTCCACTTT. The chain couples TRBV10-1 to TRBJ1-6; D is undetermined. The CDR3 has 16 residues. Deletions cut 2 bases from V and 5 bases from J, with 13 bases between. The germline V gene has CDR1 WNHNN and CDR2 SYGVQD (reference sequence).

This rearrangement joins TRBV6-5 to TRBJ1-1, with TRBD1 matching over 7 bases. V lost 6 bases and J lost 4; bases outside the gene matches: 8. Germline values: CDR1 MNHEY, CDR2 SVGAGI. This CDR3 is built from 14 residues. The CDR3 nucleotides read TGTGCCAGCAGAGGGGGCAGTTGGAGCACTGAAGCTTTCTTT. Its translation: CASRGGSWSTEAFF.

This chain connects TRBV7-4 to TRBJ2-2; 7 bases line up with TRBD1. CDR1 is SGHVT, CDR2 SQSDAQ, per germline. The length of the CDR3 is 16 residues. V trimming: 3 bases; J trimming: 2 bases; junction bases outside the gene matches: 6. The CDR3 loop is CASSFLRQGNTGELFF. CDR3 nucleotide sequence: TGTGCCAGCAGCTTTCTCCGACAGGGAAACACCGGGGAGCTGTTTTTT.

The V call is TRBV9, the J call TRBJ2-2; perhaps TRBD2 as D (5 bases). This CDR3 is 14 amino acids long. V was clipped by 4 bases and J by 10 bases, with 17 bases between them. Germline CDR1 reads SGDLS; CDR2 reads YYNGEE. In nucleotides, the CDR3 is TGTGCCAGCAGCCAAGGAGGAGTTTTTTCGGAGCTGTTTTTT. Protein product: CASSQGGVFSELFF.

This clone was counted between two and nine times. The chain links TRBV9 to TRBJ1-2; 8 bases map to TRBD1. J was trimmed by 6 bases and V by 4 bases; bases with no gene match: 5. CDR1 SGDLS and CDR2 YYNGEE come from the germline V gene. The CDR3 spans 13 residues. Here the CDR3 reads CASSPGTGNGYTF. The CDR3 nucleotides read TGTGCCAGCAGCCCTGGGACAGGCAATGGCTACACCTTC.

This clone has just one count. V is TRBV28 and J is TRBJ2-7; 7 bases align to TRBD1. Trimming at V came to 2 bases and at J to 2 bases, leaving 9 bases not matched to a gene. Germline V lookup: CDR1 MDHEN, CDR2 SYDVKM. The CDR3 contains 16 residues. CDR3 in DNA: TGTGCCAGCAGTTTACCAACAGGGGCCAGCCCCTACGAGCAGTACTTC. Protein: CASSLPTGASPYEQYF.

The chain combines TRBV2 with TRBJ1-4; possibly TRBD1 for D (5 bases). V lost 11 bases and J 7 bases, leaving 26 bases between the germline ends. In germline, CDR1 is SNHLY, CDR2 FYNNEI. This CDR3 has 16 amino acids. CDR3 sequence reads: CAGAEGPQGAGEKLFF. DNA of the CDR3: TGTGCCGGCGCGGAGGGCCCCCAAGGGGCGGGTGAAAAACTGTTTTTT. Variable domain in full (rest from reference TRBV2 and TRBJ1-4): EPEVTQTPSHQVTQMGQEVILRCVPISNHLYFYWYRQILGQKVEFLVSFYNNEISEKSEIFDDQFSVERPDGSNFTLKIRSTKLEDSAMYFCAGAEGPQGAGEKLFFGSGTQLSVL.

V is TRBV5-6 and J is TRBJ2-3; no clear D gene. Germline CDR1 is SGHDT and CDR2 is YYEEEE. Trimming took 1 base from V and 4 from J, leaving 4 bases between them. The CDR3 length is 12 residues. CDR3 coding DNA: TGTGCCAGCAGCTTGTCGGCAGATACGCAGTATTTT. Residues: CASSLSADTQYF.

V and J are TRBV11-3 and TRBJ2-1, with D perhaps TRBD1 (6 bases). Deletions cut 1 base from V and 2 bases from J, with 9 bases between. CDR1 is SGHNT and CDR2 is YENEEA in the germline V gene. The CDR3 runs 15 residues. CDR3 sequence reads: CASSLGRTAYNEQFF. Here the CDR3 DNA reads TGTGCCAGCAGCTTAGGCCGGACAGCCTACAATGAGCAGTTCTTC.

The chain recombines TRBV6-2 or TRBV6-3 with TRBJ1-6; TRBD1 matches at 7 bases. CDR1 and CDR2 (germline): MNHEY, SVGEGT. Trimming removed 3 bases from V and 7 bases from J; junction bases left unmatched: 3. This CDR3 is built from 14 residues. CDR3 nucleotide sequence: TGTGCCAGCAGTTATTTGGGACAGAATTCACCCCTCCACTTT. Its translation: CASSYLGQNSPLHF.

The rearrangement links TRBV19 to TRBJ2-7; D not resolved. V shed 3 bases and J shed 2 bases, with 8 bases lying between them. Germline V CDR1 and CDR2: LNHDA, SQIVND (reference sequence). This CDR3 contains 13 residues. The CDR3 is CASSIQVTYEQYF. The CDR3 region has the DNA TGTGCCAGTAGTATTCAGGTTACCTACGAGCAGTACTTC.

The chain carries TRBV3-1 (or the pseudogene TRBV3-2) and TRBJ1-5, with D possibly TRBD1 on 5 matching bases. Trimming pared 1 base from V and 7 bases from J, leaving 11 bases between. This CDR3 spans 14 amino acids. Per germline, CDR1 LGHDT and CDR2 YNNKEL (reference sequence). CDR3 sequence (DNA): TGTGCCAGCAGCCAAGGGGGGGGGTACCAGCCCCAGCATTTT. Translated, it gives CASSQGGGYQPQHF.

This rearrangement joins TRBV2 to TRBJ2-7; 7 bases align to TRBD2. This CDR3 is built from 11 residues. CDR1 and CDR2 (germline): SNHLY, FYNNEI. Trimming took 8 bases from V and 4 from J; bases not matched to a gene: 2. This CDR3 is CASRREYEQYF. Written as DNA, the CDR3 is TGTGCCAGCCGGCGGGAGTACGAGCAGTACTTC.

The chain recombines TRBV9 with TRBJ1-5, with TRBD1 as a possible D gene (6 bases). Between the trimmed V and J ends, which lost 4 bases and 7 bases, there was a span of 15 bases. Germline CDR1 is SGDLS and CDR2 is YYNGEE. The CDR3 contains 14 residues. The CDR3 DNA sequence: TGTGCCAGCAGCCAGGGGCCTACCCCCCAGCCCCAGCATTTT. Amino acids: CASSQGPTPQPQHF.

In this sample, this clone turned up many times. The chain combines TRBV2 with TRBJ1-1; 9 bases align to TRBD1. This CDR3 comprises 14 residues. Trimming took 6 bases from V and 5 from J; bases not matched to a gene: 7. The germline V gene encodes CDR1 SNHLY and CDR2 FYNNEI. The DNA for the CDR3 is TGTGCCAGCAGAACAGGGGGCGCAGTAACTGAAGCTTTCTTT. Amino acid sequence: CASRTGGAVTEAFF.